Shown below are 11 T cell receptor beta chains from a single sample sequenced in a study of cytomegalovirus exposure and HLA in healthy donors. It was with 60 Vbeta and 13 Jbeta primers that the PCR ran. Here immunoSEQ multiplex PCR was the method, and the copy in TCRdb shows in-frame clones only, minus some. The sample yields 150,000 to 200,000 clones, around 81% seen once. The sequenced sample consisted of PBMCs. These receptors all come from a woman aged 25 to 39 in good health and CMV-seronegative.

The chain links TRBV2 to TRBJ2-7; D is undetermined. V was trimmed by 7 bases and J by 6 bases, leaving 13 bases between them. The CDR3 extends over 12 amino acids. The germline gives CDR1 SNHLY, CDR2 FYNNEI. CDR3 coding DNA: TGTGCCAGCACATATCGGGTAGGCGAGCAGTACTTC. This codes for CASTYRVGEQYF.

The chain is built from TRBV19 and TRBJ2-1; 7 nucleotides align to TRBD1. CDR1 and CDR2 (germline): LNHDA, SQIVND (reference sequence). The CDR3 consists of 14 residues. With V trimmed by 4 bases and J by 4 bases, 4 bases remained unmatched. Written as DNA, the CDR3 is TGTGCCAGTAGTACAGGGGGAATGTACAATGAGCAGTTCTTC. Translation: CASSTGGMYNEQFF.

This CDR3 reads CASSLDGGTDTQYF. For the CDR3, the DNA is TGTGCCAGCAGCTTAGACGGGGGGACAGATACGCAGTATTTT. J is TRBJ2-3 and V is TRBV7-9, with 7 bases fitting TRBD2. The CDR3 has 14 residues. Germline CDR1 is SEHNR and CDR2 is FQNEAQ (reference sequence). After removal of 1 base from V and 3 bases from J, the junction contained 1 base not matched to a gene.

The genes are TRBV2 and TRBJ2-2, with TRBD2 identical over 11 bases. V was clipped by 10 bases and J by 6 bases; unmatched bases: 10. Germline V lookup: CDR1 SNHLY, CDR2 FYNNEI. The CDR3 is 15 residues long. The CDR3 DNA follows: TGTGCCACCTTGAGACTAGCGGGACTCCCCGGGGAGCTGTTTTTT. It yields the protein CATLRLAGLPGELFF.

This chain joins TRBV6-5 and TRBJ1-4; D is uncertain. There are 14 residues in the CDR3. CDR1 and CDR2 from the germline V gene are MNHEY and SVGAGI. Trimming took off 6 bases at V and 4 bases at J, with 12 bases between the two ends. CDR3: CASRNPGVNEKLFF. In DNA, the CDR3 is TGTGCCAGCAGGAATCCGGGAGTTAATGAAAAACTGTTTTTT.

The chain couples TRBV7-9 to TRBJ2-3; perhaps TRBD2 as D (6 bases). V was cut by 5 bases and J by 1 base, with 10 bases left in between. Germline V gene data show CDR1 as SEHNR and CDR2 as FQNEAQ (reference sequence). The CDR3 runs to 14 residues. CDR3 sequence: CASSGASGTDTQYF. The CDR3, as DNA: TGTGCCAGCAGCGGCGCTAGCGGCACAGATACGCAGTATTTT.

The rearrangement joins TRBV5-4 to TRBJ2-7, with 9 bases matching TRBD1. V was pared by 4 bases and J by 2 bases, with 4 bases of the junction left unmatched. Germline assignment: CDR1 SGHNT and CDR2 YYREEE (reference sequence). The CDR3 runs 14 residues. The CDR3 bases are TGTGCCAGCAGCGAAAGACAGGGGGCCTACGAGCAGTACTTC. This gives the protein CASSERQGAYEQYF.

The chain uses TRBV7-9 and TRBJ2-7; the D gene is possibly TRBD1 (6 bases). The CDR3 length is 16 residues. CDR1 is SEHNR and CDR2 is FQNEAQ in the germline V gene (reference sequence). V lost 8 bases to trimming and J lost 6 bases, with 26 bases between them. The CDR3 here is CASLPALRGYRAEQYF. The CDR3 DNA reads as TGTGCCAGCCTCCCAGCCCTCCGGGGTTACAGGGCCGAGCAGTACTTC.

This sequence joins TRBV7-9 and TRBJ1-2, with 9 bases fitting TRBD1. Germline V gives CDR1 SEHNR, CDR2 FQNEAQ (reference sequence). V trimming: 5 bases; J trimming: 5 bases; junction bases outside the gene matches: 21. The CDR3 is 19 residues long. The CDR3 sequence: CASSPSGQTGTGTGYGYTF. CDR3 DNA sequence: TGTGCCAGCAGCCCGAGTGGCCAAACTGGGACAGGGACGGGTTATGGCTACACCTTC.

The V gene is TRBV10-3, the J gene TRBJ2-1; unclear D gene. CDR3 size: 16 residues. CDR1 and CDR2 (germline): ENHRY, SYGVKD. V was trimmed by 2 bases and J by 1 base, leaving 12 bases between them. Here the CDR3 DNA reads TGTGCCATCAGTGAGGGAGCGACCATTTCCTACAATGAGCAGTTCTTC. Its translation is CAISEGATISYNEQFF.

Here the CDR3 reads CASSFRRGETQYF. In DNA, the CDR3 is TGTGCCAGCAGTTTTAGGAGAGGGGAGACCCAGTACTTC. The chain links TRBV27 to TRBJ2-5; TRBD2 might be the D (5 bases). The germline V gene has CDR1 MNHEY and CDR2 SMNVEV (reference sequence). The CDR3 runs 13 residues. With 3 bases removed from V and 5 bases from J, the gap between germline ends came to 10 bases.